A selection of T cell receptor beta chains follows, all from one sample in a study of identifying expanded T cells in peripheral blood. This table comes from immunoSEQ multiplex PCR, and its TCRdb copy is limited to in-frame clones, with some not included. The data hold over 85,000 clones, with 70% to 90% observed a single time. The sequenced sample was blood. The receptors originated from a person aged 18 to 70 in good health. Each CDR3 is given with its conserved first and last residue.

v_gene	j_gene	CDR3aa
TRBV6-5	TRBJ1-6	CASSYGQGVHF
TRBV2	TRBJ2-1	CASSAEQSSYNEQFF
TRBV7-2	TRBJ1-5	CASSLVDRGDQPQHF
TRBV18	TRBJ1-1	CASSRDRVNTEAFF
TRBV6-1	TRBJ1-1	CASSEGTGDQAFF
TRBV6-5	TRBJ2-3	CASSDHRAQTDTQYF
TRBV7-2	TRBJ2-2	CARGRSNTGELFF
TRBV4-3	TRBJ2-1	CASSQGPPGEQFF
TRBV2	TRBJ2-3	CASSELYTDTQYF
TRBV6-5	TRBJ1-2	CASILTSANYGYTF
TRBV7-2	TRBJ2-7	CASSLEGGSGGKPYEQYF
TRBV5-8	TRBJ2-1	CASSLYTGRHYNEQFF
TRBV19	TRBJ1-5	CASSSRDRFNQPQHF
TRBV7-9	TRBJ2-7	CASSPTGSYEQYF
TRBV6-5	TRBJ2-7	CASSYGAGEQYF
TRBV29-1	TRBJ1-2	CSVVGQGLGGYTF
TRBV13	TRBJ2-7	CASSLGQGIYEQYF
TRBV6-6	TRBJ1-5	CASSYSSRGGNQPQHF
TRBV7-2	TRBJ1-6	CASSFQGYMSSYNSPLHF
TRBV27	TRBJ1-6	CASSLWGQGPSPLHF
TRBV7-2	TRBJ2-6	CALHRPTGEGGANVLTF
TRBV18	TRBJ1-3	CASSPEVFSGNTIYF
TRBV19	TRBJ2-5	CASRPDNQETQYF
TRBV2	TRBJ1-1	CASSGGTEAFF
TRBV4-1	TRBJ2-2	CASSPTGFGLTGELFF
TRBV7-9	TRBJ2-2	CASSLDRGLAGELFF
TRBV20-1	TRBJ1-2	CSANRGEGYTF
TRBV19	TRBJ1-5	CASSIRGTQPQHF
TRBV10-3	TRBJ2-7	CAAGQGYEQYF
TRBV6-5	TRBJ1-2	CASSYLTGLDGYTF
TRBV5-6	TRBJ2-5	CASSSLGLAEETQYF
TRBV27	TRBJ2-2	CASSLSQGSTGELFF
TRBV7-2	TRBJ2-1	CASSSLAGGEQFF
TRBV27	TRBJ1-2	CASSSTGYNYGYTF
TRBV4-3	TRBJ2-3	CASSPRVRDTQYF
TRBV6-5	TRBJ1-5	CASSYSAGWGQPQHF
TRBV5-1	TRBJ1-2	CASSLGPGQWSGGYTF
TRBV28	TRBJ2-3	CASSDMGRGGTDTQYF
TRBV7-2	TRBJ2-3	CASSFSAGGTAGTDTQYF
TRBV4-1	TRBJ2-1	CASSPGQGSSYNEQFF
TRBV7-7	TRBJ2-1	CASSSRVGRNNEQFF
TRBV7-9	TRBJ1-2	CASSLGSGYTF
TRBV7-2	TRBJ1-2	CASSLAQTTGRVNGYTF
TRBV18	TRBJ1-1	CASSPQSGVLTEAFF
TRBV14	TRBJ1-2	CASSQEGGRLGYTF
TRBV4-1	TRBJ1-2	CASSHINRGLDYGYTF
TRBV30	TRBJ1-6	CAWSVGHLNSPLHF
TRBV9	TRBJ2-1	CASSGELAGVSEYSYNEQFF
TRBV7-8	TRBJ2-7	CASSPRGPGQGGLYEQYF
TRBV30	TRBJ1-5	CAWSVQDNYQPQHF
TRBV6-1	TRBJ1-1	CASSDYGTGRTEAFF
TRBV6-6	TRBJ1-2	CASSSPGGPVGGYTF
TRBV5-4	TRBJ1-2	CASSPGGSAYGYTF
TRBV6-1	TRBJ1-2	CASTKGYYGYTF
TRBV19	TRBJ2-5	CASSRNLETQYF
TRBV5-6	TRBJ1-5	CASSSQGGDQPQHF
TRBV2	TRBJ2-1	CASRQAFVYNEQFF